The 23 T cell receptor beta chains presented below share a single source sample, sequenced in a study of cytomegalovirus exposure and HLA in healthy donors. The protocol was immunoSEQ multiplex PCR, while the TCRdb copy is restricted to in-frame clones and leaves out a portion. The sample lists 300,000 to 450,000 clones; 86% were seen once. The sequencing input was PBMCs. Receptors were obtained from a woman between 18 and 29 years old in good health and CMV-seronegative.

The chain couples TRBV2 to TRBJ2-7; a possible D gene is TRBD1 (6 bases). The germline gives CDR1 SNHLY, CDR2 FYNNEI. The V and J ends lost 4 bases and 2 bases respectively, with 9 bases between them. The length of the CDR3 is 13 residues. The CDR3 DNA reads TGTGCCAGCAGTGTCGCAGGGGCCTACGAGCAGTACTTC. Translating gives CASSVAGAYEQYF.

This chain uses TRBV5-4 with TRBJ1-1; possibly TRBD1 for D (5 bases). Deletions cut 0 bases from V and 4 bases from J, with 10 bases between. This CDR3 spans 14 amino acids. Germline-derived CDR1 and CDR2 are SGHNT and YYREEE (reference sequence). The CDR3: CASSLAMGPTEAFF. CDR3 DNA: TGTGCCAGCAGCTTGGCCATGGGGCCCACTGAAGCTTTCTTT.

The chain is built from TRBV6-1 and TRBJ1-6; D unresolved. The CDR3 length is 16 residues. CDR1 and CDR2 (germline): MNHNS, SASEGT. Trimming pared 3 bases from V and 10 bases from J, leaving 19 bases between. CDR3 DNA: TGTGCCAGCAGTGACCCTCAAAAGGAGTCCGGGTCACCCCTCCACTTT. Protein: CASSDPQKESGSPLHF.

The chain combines TRBV7-9 with TRBJ1-1, with D perhaps TRBD1 (6 bases). Germline values: CDR1 SEHNR, CDR2 FQNEAQ (reference sequence). V lost 3 bases and J 1 base, leaving 12 bases between the germline ends. The CDR3 runs 15 residues. DNA for the CDR3: TGTGCCAGCAGCTTGGACAGTAGTAGGAACACTGAAGCTTTCTTT. It translates to CASSLDSSRNTEAFF.

The chain carries TRBV2 and TRBJ1-1; TRBD1 is a possible D gene (5 bases). Trimming took 7 bases from V and 6 from J, leaving 12 bases between them. Per germline, CDR1 SNHLY and CDR2 FYNNEI. This CDR3 comprises 12 residues. The CDR3 loop is CASIQQGPEAFF. The CDR3 DNA sequence: TGTGCCAGCATACAGCAGGGTCCTGAAGCTTTCTTT.

The genes are TRBV28 and TRBJ1-1; D is unresolved. CDR1 and CDR2 from the germline V gene are MDHEN and SYDVKM. The V gene lost 6 bases and the J gene lost 4 bases, with 9 bases spanning the gap. CDR3 length: 12 amino acids. In DNA, the CDR3 is TGTGCCAGCAGCCGCGGAACCACTGAAGCTTTCTTT. Translated: CASSRGTTEAFF.

V usage is TRBV28 and J usage is TRBJ2-1, with TRBD2 matching 9 bases. CDR1 and CDR2 from the germline V gene are MDHEN and SYDVKM. The length of the CDR3 is 15 residues. V lost 6 bases and J lost 9; bases outside the gene matches: 12. The CDR3 DNA is TGTGCCAGCAGAGATATGGGCGGGGGGGCGGTTGAGCAGTTCTTC. This encodes CASRDMGGGAVEQFF. The full variable domain, completed using reference TRBV28 and TRBJ2-1, is DVKVTQSSRYLVKRTGEKVFLECVQDMDHENMFWYRQDPGLGLRLIYFSYDVKMKEKGDIPEGYSVSREKKERFSLILESASTNQTSMYLCASRDMGGGAVEQFFGPGTRLTVL.

CDR3 nucleotide sequence: TGTGCCTGGAGTGTCCAAACGGGACACCATCAGCCCCAGCATTTT. Translating it yields CAWSVQTGHHQPQHF. The chain couples TRBV30 to TRBJ1-5, with D perhaps matching TRBD1 (6 bases). The CDR3 runs to 15 residues. CDR1 and CDR2 from the germline V gene are GTSNPN and SVGIG (reference sequence). V dropped 0 bases and J dropped 5 bases, with 14 bases sitting between them.

This sequence joins TRBV25-1 and TRBJ1-2; TRBD1 matches 11 bases. CDR1 is MGHDK and CDR2 is SYGVNS in the germline V gene. The CDR3 totals 15 residues. V lost 3 bases and J lost 4; bases outside the gene matches: 4. In DNA form, the CDR3 reads TGTGCCAGCAGTGACCCGGGACAGGGGGTCTATGGCTACACCTTC. This sequence encodes CASSDPGQGVYGYTF.

The rearrangement links TRBV10-3 to TRBJ2-7; 7 nucleotides align to TRBD2. The junction had 22 bases not matched to a gene; V was cut back by 4 bases and J by 4 bases. Per the germline V gene, CDR1 is ENHRY and CDR2 is SYGVKD. The CDR3 loop spans 19 amino acids. The CDR3 DNA reads as TGTGCCATCAGTGGGGGAGGGGCCCCCGGGACCAAGAGTACGTACGAGCAGTACTTC. Amino acid sequence: CAISGGGAPGTKSTYEQYF.

The rearrangement joins TRBV6-6 to TRBJ2-1; TRBD2 matches at 12 bases. The length of the CDR3 is 15 residues. Looked up from germline, CDR1 is MNHNY and CDR2 is SVGAGI (reference sequence). V gave up 0 bases and J gave up 7 bases; unmatched junction bases: 1. CDR3 nucleotides: TGTGCCAGCAGTTACTCGACTAGCGGGAGTAATGAGCAGTTCTTC. This codes for CASSYSTSGSNEQFF.

V gene TRBV28 combines with J gene TRBJ2-4; TRBD2 is a possible D gene (6 bases). The CDR3 contains 14 residues. Germline V lookup: CDR1 MDHEN, CDR2 SYDVKM. V was cut by 1 base and J by 4 bases, with 8 bases left in between. In DNA form, the CDR3 reads TGTGCCAGCAGTTTATCGGGGGTGAAAAACATTCAGTACTTC. The encoded protein is CASSLSGVKNIQYF.

The V and J genes are TRBV5-4 and TRBJ2-3; 10 bases agree with TRBD2. Germline V CDR1 and CDR2: SGHNT, YYREEE (reference sequence). The V and J ends lost 5 bases and 4 bases, in that order; junction bases with no gene match: 7. The CDR3 sequence is 15 residues long. This CDR3 reads CASSPGLADPDTQYF. CDR3 DNA sequence: TGTGCCAGCAGTCCTGGACTAGCGGATCCAGATACGCAGTATTTT.

The table lists this clone with a count of one. The rearrangement uses TRBV27 and TRBJ2-1, with D possibly matching TRBD1 (7 bases). V gave up 3 bases and J gave up 0 bases, with 33 bases separating them. This CDR3 region has 23 residues. Germline-derived CDR1 and CDR2 are MNHEY and SMNVEV (reference sequence). The chain's CDR3 is CASSLEGATIASSYEVSYNEQFF. The CDR3 DNA is TGTGCCAGCAGTTTGGAGGGGGCGACCATAGCGAGCTCCTACGAAGTCTCCTACAATGAGCAGTTCTTC.

This clone was counted a single time. The genes are TRBV29-1 and TRBJ2-7, with 9 bases that match TRBD2. V lost 5 bases and J lost 4; bases outside the gene matches: 6. The germline V gene encodes CDR1 SQVTM and CDR2 ANQGSEA. The CDR3 runs to 13 residues. The CDR3 sequence is CSVQGLASYEQYF. The CDR3 region has the DNA TGCAGCGTTCAGGGACTAGCCTCTTACGAGCAGTACTTC.

The chain recombines TRBV19 with TRBJ2-3; 8 nucleotides match TRBD2. Trimming at V came to 3 bases and at J to 2 bases, leaving 4 bases not matched to a gene. CDR1 and CDR2 (germline): LNHDA, SQIVND (reference sequence). This CDR3 comprises 15 residues. CDR3 sequence reads: CASSMWREVTDTQYF. The CDR3 DNA reads as TGTGCCAGTAGTATGTGGCGGGAGGTCACAGATACGCAGTATTTT.

The chain has TRBV6-5 and TRBJ1-2; D call uncertain. CDR1 and CDR2 (germline): MNHEY, SVGAGI. The CDR3 sequence is 14 residues long. V lost 6 bases and J 1 base, leaving 12 bases between the germline ends. The CDR3 region is CASSPPHSNYGYTF. The CDR3 DNA reads TGTGCCAGCAGCCCCCCCCACAGTAACTATGGCTACACCTTC.

This clone was seen only a few times. Distinct nucleotide sequences in the sample also encode this CDR3. The chain uses TRBV5-1 and TRBJ1-2, with D hard to call. The CDR3 covers 13 residues. The V gene lost 5 bases and the J gene lost 5 bases, with 13 bases spanning the gap. Looked up from germline, CDR1 is SGHRS and CDR2 is YFSETQ. The CDR3 reads CASSTDGGYGYTF. The CDR3 coding sequence is TGCGCCAGCAGTACCGATGGAGGGTATGGCTACACCTTC.

This clone occurred once. The chain links TRBV4-1 to TRBJ1-5, with 10 bases fitting TRBD1. CDR3 length equals 17 residues. CDR1 and CDR2 from the germline V gene are MGHRA and YSYEKL. With V trimmed by 3 bases and J by 2 bases, 7 bases remained unmatched. The CDR3 region has the DNA TGCGCCAGCAGCCATACCGGGACAGGGGCGGGCAATCAGCCCCAGCATTTT. Its translation is CASSHTGTGAGNQPQHF.

CDR3 bases: TGTGCCAGCAGCCCGGGTGGACTAGCGGGGACCGGGGAGCTGTTTTTT. Its protein product is CASSPGGLAGTGELFF. This chain uses TRBV5-4 with TRBJ2-2; 12 bases agree with TRBD2. Trimming took 4 bases from V and 5 from J; bases not matched to a gene: 6. CDR3 length equals 16 residues. Germline V gives CDR1 SGHNT, CDR2 YYREEE (reference sequence). Complete variable domain (other parts from reference TRBV5-4 and TRBJ2-2): ETGVTQSPTHLIKTRGQQVTLRCSSQSGHNTVSWYQQALGQGPQFIFQYYREEENGRGNFPPRFSGLQFPNYSSELNVNALELDDSALYLCASSPGGLAGTGELFFGEGSRLTVL.

A single count supports this clone. It is unclear where the CDR3 begins or ends on the DNA, so no DNA is shown, and the CDR3 is as TCRdb lists it. The chain has TRBV13 and TRBJ2-1; TRBD2, as called in the table, went unchecked against the DNA. The germline V gene has CDR1 PRHDT and CDR2 FYEKMQ (reference sequence). The CDR3 extends over 16 residues, inclusive of both ends. The CDR3 region is CASSFLWGGDHNEQFF.

V usage is TRBV9 and J usage is TRBJ1-2, with D possibly matching TRBD1 (5 bases). The V end was cut by 3 bases, the J end by 4 bases, with 10 bases between. The CDR3 runs to 13 residues. Germline V gene sequence: CDR1 SGDLS, CDR2 YYNGEE. The CDR3 is CASSGDSSYGYTF. The DNA of the CDR3 is TGTGCCAGCAGCGGTGACAGCTCCTATGGCTACACCTTC.

The chain employs TRBV7-2 and TRBJ2-7, with 14 bases identical to TRBD2. V gave up 2 bases and J gave up 4 bases; unmatched junction bases: 13. This CDR3 has 19 amino acids. Germline V gene data show CDR1 as SGHTA and CDR2 as FQGNSA. DNA for the CDR3: TGTGCCAGCAGCTTAACCGGGACTAGCGGGAGTTACTTCACTTACGAGCAGTACTTC. The encoded protein is CASSLTGTSGSYFTYEQYF.